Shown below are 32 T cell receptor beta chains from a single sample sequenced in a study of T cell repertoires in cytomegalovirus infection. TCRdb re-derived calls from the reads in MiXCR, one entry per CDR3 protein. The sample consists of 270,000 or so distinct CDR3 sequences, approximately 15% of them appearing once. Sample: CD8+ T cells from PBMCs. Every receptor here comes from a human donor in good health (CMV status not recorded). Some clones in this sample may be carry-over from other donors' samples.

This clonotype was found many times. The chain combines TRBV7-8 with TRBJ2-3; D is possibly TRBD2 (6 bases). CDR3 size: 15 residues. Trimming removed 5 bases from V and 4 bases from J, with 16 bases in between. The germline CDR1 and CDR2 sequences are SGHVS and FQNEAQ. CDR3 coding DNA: TGTGCCAGCAGCGTCCGATGGGGACTTGCAGATACGCAGTATTTT. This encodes CASSVRWGLADTQYF. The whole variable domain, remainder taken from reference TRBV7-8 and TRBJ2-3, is GAGVSQSPRYKVAKRGQDVALRCDPISGHVSLFWYQQALGQGPEFLTYFQNEAQLDKSGLPSDRFFAERPEGSVSTLKIQRTQQEDSAVYLCASSVRWGLADTQYFGPGTRLTVL.

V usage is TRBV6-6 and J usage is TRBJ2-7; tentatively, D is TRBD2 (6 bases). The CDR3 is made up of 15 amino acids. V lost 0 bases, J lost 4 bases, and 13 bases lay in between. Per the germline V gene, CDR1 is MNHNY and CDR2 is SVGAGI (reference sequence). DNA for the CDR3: TGTGCCAGCAGTTACTCGGGACTCCTTGGGTACGAGCAGTACTTC. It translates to CASSYSGLLGYEQYF.

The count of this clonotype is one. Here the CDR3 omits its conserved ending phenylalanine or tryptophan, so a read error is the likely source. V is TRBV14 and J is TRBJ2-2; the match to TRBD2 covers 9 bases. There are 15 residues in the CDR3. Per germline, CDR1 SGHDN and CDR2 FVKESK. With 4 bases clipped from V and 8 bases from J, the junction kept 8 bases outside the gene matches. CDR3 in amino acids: CASSPGTSFVGELFL. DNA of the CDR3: TGTGCCAGCAGCCCCGGGACTAGCTTCGTAGGGGAGCTGTTTTTA.

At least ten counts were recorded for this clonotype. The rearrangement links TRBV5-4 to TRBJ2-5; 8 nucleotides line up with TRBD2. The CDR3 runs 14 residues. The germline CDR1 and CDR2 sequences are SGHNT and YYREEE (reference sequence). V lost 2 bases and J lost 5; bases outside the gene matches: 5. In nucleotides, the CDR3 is TGTGCCAGCAGCTTTAGCGGGGTAGTGGAGACCCAGTACTTC. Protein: CASSFSGVVETQYF.

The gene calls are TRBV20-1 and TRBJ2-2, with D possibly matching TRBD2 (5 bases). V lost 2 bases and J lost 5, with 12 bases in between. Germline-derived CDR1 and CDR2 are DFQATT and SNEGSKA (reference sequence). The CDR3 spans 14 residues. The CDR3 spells CSARSGPGTGELFF. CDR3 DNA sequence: TGCAGTGCTAGATCCGGGCCGGGGACCGGGGAGCTGTTTTTT.

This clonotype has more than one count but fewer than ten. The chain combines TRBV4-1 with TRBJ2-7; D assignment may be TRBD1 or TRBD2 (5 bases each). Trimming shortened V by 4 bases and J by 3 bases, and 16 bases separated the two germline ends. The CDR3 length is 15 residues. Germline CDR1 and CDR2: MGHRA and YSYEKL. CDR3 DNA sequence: TGCGCCAGCAGCCCAACTCCGGGACCGAGCTACGAGCAGTACTTC. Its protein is CASSPTPGPSYEQYF.

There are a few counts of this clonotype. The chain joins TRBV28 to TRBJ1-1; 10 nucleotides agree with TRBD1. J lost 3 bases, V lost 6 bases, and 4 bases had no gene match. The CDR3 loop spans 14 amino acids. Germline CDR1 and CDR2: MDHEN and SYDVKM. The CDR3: CASRDRGRDTEAFF. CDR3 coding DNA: TGTGCCAGCAGAGACAGGGGGCGCGACACTGAAGCTTTCTTT.

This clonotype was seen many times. Written as DNA, the CDR3 is TGTGCCAGCAGTGCGCGGACCTTCGAGGAGCTGTTTTTT. This encodes CASSARTFEELFF. V is TRBV6-1 and J is TRBJ2-2; D remains ambiguous. Germline V CDR1 and CDR2: MNHNS, SASEGT. CDR3 length: 13 residues. With 4 bases removed from V and 10 bases from J, the gap between germline ends came to 13 bases.

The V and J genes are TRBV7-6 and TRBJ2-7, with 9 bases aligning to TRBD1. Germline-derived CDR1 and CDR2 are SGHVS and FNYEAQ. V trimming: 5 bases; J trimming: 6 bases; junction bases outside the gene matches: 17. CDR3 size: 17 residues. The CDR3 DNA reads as TGTGCCAGCAGCGCCGGGACAGGGATTGGGATTGGGTCCGAGCAGTACTTC. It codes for CASSAGTGIGIGSEQYF.

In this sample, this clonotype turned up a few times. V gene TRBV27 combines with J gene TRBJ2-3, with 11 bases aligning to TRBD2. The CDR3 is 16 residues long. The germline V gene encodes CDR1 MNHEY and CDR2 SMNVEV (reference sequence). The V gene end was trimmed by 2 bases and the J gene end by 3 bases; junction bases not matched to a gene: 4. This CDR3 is CASSLGGTSGTDTQYF. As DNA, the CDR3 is TGTGCCAGCAGTTTAGGGGGGACTAGCGGTACAGATACGCAGTATTTT.

The CDR3 is CSVGQGAESTEAFF. The DNA for the CDR3 is TGCAGCGTTGGCCAGGGGGCAGAGAGCACTGAAGCTTTCTTT. This sequence joins TRBV29-1 and TRBJ1-1, with TRBD1 matching over 8 bases. Per the germline V gene, CDR1 is SQVTM and CDR2 is ANQGSEA. The CDR3 contains 14 residues. With V trimmed by 4 bases and J by 4 bases, 8 bases remained unmatched.

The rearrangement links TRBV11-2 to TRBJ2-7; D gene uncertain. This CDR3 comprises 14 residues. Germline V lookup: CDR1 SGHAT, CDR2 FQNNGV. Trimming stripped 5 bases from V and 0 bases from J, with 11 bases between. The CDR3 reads CASSPRLDSYEQYF. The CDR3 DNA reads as TGTGCCAGCAGCCCGCGCCTTGACTCCTACGAGCAGTACTTC.

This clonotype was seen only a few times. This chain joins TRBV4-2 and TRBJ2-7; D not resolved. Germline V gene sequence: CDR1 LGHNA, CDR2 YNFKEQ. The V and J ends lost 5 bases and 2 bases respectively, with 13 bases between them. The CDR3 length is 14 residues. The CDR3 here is CASSEVGITYEQYF. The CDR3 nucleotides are TGTGCCAGCAGCGAAGTGGGGATAACCTACGAGCAGTACTTC.

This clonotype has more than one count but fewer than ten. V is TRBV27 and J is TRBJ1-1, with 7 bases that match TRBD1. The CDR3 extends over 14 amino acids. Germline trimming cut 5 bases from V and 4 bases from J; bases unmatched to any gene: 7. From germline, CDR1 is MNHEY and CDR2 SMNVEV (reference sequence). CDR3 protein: CASSIAAGGTEAFF. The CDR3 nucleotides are TGTGCCAGCAGTATAGCAGCAGGGGGCACTGAAGCTTTCTTT.

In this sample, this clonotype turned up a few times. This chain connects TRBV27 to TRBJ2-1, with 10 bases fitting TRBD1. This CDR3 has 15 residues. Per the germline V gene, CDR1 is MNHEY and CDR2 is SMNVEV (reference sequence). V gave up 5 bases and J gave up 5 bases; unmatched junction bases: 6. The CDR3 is CASSRTGQGNNEQFF. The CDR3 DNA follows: TGTGCCAGCAGTCGCACGGGACAGGGGAACAATGAGCAGTTCTTC.

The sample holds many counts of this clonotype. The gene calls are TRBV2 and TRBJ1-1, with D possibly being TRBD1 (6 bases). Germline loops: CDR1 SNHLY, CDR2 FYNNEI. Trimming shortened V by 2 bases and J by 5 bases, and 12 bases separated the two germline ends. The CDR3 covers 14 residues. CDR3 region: CASSEPGGRTEAFF. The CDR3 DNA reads TGTGCCAGCAGTGAACCGGGGGGCCGAACTGAAGCTTTCTTT.

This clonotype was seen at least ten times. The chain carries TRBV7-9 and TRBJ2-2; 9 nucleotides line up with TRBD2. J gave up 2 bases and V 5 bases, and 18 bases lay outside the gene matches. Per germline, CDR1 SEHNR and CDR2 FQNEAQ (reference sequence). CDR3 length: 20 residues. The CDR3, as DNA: TGTGCCAGCAGCCTACCGGCCTCAGTGCTAGCGGGGCCAAACACCGGGGAGCTGTTTTTT. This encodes CASSLPASVLAGPNTGELFF. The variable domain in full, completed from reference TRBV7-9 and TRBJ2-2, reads DTGVSQNPRHKITKRGQNVTFRCDPISEHNRLYWYRQTLGQGPEFLTYFQNEAQLEKSRLLSDRFSAERPKGSFSTLEIQRTEQGDSAMYLCASSLPASVLAGPNTGELFFGEGSRLTVL.

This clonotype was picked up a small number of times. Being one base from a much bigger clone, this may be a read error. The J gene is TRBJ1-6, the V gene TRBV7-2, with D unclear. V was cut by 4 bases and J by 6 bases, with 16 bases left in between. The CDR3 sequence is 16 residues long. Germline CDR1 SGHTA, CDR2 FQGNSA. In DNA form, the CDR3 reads TGTGCCAGCAGCTCTAGATTTGGTTTGGTTAATTCACCCCTCCACTTT. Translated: CASSSRFGLVNSPLHF.

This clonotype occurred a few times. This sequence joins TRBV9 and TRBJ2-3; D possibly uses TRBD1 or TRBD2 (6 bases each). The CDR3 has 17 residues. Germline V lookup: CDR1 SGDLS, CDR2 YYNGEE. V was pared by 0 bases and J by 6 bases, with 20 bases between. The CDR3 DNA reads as TGTGCCAGCAGCGTAGGATTCCGGGGGCCATCCGGGGATACGCAGTATTTT. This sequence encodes CASSVGFRGPSGDTQYF.

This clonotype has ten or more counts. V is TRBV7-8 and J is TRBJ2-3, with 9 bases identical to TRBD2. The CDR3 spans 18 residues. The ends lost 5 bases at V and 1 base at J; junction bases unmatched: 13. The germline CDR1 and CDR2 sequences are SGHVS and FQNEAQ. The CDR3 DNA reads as TGTGCCAGCAGCCGCCCGGGGAGAGGCGGGGGGGGCACAGATACGCAGTATTTT. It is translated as CASSRPGRGGGGTDTQYF.

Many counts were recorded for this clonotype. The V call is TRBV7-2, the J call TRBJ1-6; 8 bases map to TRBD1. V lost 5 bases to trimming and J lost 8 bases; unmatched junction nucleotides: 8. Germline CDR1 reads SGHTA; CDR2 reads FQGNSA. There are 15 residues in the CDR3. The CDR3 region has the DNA TGTGCCAGCAGCGGAGGGGGACAGGCGTATTCACCCCTCCACTTT. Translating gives CASSGGGQAYSPLHF.

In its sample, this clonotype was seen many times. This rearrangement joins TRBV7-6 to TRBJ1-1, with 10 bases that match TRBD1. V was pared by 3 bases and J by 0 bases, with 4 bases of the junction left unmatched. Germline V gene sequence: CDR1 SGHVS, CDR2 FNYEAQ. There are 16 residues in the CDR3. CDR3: CASSLGQGRVNTEAFF. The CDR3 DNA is TGTGCCAGCAGCTTGGGACAGGGGAGGGTGAACACTGAAGCTTTCTTT.

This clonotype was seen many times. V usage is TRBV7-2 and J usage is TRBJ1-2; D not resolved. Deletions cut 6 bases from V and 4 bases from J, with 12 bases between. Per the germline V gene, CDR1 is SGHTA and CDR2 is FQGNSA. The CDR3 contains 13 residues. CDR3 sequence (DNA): TGTGCCAGCAGGACCCGTACCCCCTATGGCTACACCTTC. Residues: CASRTRTPYGYTF. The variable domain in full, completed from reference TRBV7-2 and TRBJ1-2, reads GAGVSQSPSNKVTEKGKDVELRCDPISGHTALYWYRQSLGQGLEFLIYFQGNSAPDKSGLPSDRFSAERTGGSVSTLTIQRTQQEDSAVYLCASRTRTPYGYTFGSGTRLTVV.

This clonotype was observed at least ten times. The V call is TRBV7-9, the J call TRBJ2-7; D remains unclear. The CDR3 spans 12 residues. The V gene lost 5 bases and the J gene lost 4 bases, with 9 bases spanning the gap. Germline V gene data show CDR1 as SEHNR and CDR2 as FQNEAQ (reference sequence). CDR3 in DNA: TGTGCCAGCAGCCCCCTGGGGTACGAGCAGTACTTC. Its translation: CASSPLGYEQYF.

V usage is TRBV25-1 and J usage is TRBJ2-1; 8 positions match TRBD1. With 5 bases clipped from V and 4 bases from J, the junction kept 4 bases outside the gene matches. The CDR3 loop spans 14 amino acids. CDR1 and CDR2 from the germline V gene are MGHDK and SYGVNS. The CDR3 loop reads CASSRTGSYNEQFF. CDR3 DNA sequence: TGTGCCAGCAGTAGGACAGGGTCTTACAATGAGCAGTTCTTC.

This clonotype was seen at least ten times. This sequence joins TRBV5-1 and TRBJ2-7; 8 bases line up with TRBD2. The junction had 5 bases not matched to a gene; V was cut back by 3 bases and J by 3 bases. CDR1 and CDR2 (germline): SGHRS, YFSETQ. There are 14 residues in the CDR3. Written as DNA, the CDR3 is TGCGCCAGCAGCTGGACCAGCGGGGGCTACGAGCAGTACTTC. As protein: CASSWTSGGYEQYF.

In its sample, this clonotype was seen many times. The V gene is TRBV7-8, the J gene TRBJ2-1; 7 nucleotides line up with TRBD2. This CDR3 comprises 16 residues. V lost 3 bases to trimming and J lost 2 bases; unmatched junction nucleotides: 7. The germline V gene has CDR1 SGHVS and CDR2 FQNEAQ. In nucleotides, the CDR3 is TGTGCCAGCAGCTTGAGAGAGCGGGGTGCCTACAATGAGCAGTTCTTC. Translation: CASSLRERGAYNEQFF.

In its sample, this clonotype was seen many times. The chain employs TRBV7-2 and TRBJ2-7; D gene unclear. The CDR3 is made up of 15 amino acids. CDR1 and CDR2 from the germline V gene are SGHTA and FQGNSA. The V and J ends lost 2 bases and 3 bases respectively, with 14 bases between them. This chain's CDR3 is CASSLMRSDYYEQYF. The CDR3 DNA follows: TGTGCCAGCAGCTTAATGCGGAGCGATTACTACGAGCAGTACTTC.

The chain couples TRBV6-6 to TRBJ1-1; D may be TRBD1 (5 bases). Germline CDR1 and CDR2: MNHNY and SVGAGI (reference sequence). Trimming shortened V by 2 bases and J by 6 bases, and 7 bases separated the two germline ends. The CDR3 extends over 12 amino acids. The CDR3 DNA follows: TGTGCCAGCAGTTACGAACAGGCTGAAGCTTTCTTT. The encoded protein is CASSYEQAEAFF.

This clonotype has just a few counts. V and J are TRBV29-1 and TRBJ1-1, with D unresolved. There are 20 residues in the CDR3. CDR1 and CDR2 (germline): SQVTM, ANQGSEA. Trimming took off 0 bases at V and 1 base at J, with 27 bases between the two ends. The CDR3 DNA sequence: TGCAGCGTTGAAGAAGGCCGTCTAAGTAAGAATTCAAAGTGGAACACTGAAGCTTTCTTT. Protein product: CSVEEGRLSKNSKWNTEAFF.

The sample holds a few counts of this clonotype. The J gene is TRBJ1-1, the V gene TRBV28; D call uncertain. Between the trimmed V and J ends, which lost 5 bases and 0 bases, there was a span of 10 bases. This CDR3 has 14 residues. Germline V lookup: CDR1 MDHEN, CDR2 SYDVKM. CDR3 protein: CASSPLGMNTEAFF. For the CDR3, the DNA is TGTGCCAGCAGTCCCCTAGGGATGAACACTGAAGCTTTCTTT.

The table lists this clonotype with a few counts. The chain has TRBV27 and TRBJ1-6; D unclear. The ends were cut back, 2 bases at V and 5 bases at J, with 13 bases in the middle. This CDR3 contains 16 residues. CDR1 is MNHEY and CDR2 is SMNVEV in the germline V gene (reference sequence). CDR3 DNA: TGTGCCAGCAGTTTAGGTTTTCGGCAGGATAATTCACCCCTCCACTTT. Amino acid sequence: CASSLGFRQDNSPLHF.